This T cell receptor beta chain was profiled in a study of blood T cell repertoires in COVID-19. Authors' methods: Using reference gene primer amplification, nucleated cell counts were estimated. The repertoire was sequenced with immunoSEQ multiplex PCR; TCRdb's copy has only in-frame clones and lacks some. That table supplies the V and J calls and clone size; D and trimming were determined from the DNA. The sample has 150,000 to 200,000 clones, just over 85% seen once. CDR3 size: 14 residues. V lost 3 bases to trimming and J lost 10 bases, with 13 bases between them. Germline V gene sequence: CDR1 LNHDA, CDR2 SQIVND (reference sequence). This clone was picked up a small number of times.

The clonotype was recovered from a man in his sixties with acute or convalescent COVID-19. Material for sequencing was peripheral blood. The chain employs TRBV19 and TRBJ1-6; no definite D call. CDR3 DNA sequence: TGTGCCAGTAGTATTACCGGGGAGGAATCACCCCTCCACTTT. Translated, it gives CASSITGEESPLHF.